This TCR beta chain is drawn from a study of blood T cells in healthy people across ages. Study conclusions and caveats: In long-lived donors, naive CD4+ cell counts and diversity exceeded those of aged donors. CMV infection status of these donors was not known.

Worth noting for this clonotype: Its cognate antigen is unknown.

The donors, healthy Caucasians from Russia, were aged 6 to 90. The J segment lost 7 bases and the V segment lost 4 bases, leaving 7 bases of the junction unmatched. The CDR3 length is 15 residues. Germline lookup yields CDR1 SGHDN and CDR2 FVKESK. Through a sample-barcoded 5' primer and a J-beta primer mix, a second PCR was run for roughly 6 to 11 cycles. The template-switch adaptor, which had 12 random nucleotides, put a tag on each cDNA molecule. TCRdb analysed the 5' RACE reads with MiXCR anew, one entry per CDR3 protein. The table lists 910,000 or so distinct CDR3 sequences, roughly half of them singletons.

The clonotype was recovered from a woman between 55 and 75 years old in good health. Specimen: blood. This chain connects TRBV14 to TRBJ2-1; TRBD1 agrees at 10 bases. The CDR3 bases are TGTGCCAGCAGCCCCCGGAGGACAGGGGGGAATGAGCAGTTCTTC. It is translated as CASSPRRTGGNEQFF. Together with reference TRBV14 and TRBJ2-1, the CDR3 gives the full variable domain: EAGVTQFPSHSVIEKGQTVTLRCDPISGHDNLYWYRRVMGKEIKFLLHFVKESKQDESGMPNNRFLAERTGGTYSTLKVQPAELEDSGVYFCASSPRRTGGNEQFFGPGTRLTVL.